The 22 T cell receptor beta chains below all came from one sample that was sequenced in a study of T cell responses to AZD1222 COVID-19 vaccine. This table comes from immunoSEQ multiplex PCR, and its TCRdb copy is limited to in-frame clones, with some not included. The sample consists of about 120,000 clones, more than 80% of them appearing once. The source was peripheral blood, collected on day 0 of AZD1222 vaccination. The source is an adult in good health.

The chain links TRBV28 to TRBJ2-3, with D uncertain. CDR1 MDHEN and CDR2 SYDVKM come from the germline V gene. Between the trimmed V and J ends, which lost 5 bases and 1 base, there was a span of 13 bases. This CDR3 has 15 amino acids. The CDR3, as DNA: TGTGCCAGCAGTCCTACACGAACAGGCACAGATACGCAGTATTTT. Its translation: CASSPTRTGTDTQYF.

DNA of the CDR3: TGTGCCAGCAGCCCGTTGAACAACCCCTCTAACTATGGCTACACCTTC. Protein product: CASSPLNNPSNYGYTF. The V gene is TRBV3-1 (or the pseudogene TRBV3-2), the J gene TRBJ1-2; D is undetermined. V shed 4 bases and J shed 0 bases, with 15 bases lying between them. In germline, CDR1 is LGHDT, CDR2 YNNKEL (reference sequence). CDR3 length equals 16 residues.

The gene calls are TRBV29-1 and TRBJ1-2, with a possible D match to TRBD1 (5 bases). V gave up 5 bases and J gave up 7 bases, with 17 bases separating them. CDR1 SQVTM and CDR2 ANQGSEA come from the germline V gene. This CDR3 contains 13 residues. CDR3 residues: CSVSAPGVGGYTF. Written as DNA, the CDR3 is TGCAGCGTTTCTGCCCCGGGGGTAGGTGGCTACACCTTC.

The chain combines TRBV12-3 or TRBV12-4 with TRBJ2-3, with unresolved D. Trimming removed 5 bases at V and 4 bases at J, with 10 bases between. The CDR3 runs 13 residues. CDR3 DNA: TGTGCCAGCAGTGGATCGAGTTCAGATACGCAGTATTTT. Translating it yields CASSGSSSDTQYF.

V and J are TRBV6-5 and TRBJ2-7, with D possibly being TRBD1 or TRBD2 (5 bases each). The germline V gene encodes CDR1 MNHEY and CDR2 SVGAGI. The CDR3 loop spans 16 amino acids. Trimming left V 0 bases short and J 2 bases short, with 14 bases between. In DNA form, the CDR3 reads TGTGCCAGCAGTTACTCAATTGGGACGGTGACCTACGAGCAGTACTTC. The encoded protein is CASSYSIGTVTYEQYF.

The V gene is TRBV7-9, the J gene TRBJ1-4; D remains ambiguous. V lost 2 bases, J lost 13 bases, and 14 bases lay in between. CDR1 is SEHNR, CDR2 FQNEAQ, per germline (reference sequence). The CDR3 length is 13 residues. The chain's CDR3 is CASSLFEDQRLFF. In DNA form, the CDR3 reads TGTGCCAGCAGCTTATTCGAGGACCAAAGACTGTTTTTT.

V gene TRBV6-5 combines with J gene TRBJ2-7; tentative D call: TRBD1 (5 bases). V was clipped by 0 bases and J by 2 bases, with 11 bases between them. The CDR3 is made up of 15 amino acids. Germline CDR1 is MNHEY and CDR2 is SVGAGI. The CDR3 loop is CASSYSGRVPYEQYF. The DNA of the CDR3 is TGTGCCAGCAGTTACTCTGGCAGGGTCCCCTACGAGCAGTACTTC.

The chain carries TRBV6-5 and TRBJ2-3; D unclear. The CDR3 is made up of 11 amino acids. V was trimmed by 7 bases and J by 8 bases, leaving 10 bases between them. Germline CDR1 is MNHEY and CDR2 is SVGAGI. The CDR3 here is CASTERGTQYF. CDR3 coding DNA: TGTGCCAGCACCGAAAGAGGTACGCAGTATTTT.

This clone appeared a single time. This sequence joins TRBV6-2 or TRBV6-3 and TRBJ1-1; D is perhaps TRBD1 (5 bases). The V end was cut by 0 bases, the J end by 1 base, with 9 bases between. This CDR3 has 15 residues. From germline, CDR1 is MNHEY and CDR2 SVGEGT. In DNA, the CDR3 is TGTGCCAGCAGTTACTCCTTGACAGAGAACACTGAAGCTTTCTTT. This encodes CASSYSLTENTEAFF.

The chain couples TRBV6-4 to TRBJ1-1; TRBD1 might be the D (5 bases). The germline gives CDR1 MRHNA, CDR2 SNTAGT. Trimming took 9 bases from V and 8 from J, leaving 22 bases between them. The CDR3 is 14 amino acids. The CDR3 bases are TGTGCCAGACGGGACGGGCTCTCAGGACCCGAAGCTTTCTTT. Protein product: CARRDGLSGPEAFF.

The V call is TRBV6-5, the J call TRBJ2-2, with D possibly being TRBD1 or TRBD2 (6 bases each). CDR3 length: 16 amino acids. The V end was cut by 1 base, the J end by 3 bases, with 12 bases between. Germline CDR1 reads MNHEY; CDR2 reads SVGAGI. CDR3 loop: CASSYYGGPDTGELFF. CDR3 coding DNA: TGTGCCAGCAGTTACTACGGGGGCCCTGACACCGGGGAGCTGTTTTTT.

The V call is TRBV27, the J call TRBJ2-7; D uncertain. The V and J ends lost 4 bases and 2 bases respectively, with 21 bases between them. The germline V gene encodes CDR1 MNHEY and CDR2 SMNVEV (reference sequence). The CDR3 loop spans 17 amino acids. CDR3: CASSSSFSSWAPYEQYF. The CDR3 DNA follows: TGTGCCAGCAGTTCCTCCTTCTCCTCCTGGGCCCCCTACGAGCAGTACTTC.

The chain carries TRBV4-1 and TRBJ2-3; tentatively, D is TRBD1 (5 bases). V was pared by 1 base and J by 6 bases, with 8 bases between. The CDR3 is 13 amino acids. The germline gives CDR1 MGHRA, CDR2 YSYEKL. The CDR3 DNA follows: TGCGCCAGCAGCCAAGGGGGCTCTGATACGCAGTATTTT. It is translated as CASSQGGSDTQYF.

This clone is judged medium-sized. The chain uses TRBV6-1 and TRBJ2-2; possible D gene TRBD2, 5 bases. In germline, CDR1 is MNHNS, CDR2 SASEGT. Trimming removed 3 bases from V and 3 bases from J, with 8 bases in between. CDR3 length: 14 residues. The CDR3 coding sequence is TGTGCCAGCAGTGAGAACGGGGACACCGGGGAGCTGTTTTTT. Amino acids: CASSENGDTGELFF.

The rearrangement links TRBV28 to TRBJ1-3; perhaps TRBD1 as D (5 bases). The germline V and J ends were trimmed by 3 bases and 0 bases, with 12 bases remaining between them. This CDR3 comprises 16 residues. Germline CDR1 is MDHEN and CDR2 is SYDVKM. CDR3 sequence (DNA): TGTGCCAGCAGTTTTTCATGGACAACCTCTGGAAACACCATATATTTT. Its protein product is CASSFSWTTSGNTIYF.

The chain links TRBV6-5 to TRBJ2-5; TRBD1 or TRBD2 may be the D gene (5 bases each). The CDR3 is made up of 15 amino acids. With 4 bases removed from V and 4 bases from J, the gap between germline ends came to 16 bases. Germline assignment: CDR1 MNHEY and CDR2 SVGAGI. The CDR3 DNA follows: TGTGCCAGCAGTTGGGACGGAAGGTGGCTAGAGACCCAGTACTTC. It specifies CASSWDGRWLETQYF.

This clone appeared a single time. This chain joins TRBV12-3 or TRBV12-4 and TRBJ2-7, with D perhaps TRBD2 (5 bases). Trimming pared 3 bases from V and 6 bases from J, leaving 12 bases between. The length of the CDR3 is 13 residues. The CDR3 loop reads CASSLYEGIEQYF. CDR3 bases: TGTGCCAGCAGTTTGTATGAGGGTATCGAGCAGTACTTC.

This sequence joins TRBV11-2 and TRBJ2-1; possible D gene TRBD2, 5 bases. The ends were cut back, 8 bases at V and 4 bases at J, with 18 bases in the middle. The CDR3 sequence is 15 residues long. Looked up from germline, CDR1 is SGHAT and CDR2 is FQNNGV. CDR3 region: CASGKERTAYNEQFF. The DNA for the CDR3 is TGTGCCAGCGGAAAAGAGAGGACTGCGTACAATGAGCAGTTCTTC.

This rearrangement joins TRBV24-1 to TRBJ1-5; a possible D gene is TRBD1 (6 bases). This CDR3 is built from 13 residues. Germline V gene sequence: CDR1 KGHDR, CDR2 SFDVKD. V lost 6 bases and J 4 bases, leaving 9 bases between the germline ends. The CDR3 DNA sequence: TGTGCCACCAGTCAGGACAGTAATCAGCCCCAGCATTTT. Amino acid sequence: CATSQDSNQPQHF.

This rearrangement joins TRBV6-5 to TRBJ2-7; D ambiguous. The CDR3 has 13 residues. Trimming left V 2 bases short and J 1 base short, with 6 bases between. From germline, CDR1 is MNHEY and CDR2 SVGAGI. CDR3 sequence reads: CASSYGGSYEQYF. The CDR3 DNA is TGTGCCAGCAGTTACGGCGGTTCCTACGAGCAGTACTTC.

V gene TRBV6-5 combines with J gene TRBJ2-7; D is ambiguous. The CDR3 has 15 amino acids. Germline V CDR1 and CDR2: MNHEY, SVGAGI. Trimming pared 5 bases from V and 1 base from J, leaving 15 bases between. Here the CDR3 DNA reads TGTGCCAGCAGTATTGACAATTCGGTATCCTACGAGCAGTACTTC. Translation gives CASSIDNSVSYEQYF.

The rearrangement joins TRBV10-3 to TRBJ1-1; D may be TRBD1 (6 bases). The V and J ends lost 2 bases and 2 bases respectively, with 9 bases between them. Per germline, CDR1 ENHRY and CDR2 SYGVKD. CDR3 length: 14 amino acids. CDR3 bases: TGTGCCATCAGTGAGCGGGACACCAACACTGAAGCTTTCTTT. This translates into CAISERDTNTEAFF.